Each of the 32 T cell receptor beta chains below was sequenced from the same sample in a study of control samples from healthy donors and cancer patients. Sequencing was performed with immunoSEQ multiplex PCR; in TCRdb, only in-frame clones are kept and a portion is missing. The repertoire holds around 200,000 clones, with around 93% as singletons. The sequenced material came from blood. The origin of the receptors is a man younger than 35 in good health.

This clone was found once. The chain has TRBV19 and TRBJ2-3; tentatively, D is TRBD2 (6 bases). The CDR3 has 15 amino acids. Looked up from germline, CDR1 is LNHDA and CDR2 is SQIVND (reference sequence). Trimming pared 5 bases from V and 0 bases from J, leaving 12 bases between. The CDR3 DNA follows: TGTGCCAGTAGTGTGTCTAGCGAAAGCACAGATACGCAGTATTTT. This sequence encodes CASSVSSESTDTQYF.

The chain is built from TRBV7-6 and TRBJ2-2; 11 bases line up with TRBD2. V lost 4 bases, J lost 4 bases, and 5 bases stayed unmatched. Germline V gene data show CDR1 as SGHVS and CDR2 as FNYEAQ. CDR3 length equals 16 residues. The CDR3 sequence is CASSSRTSGRTGELFF. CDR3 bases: TGTGCCAGCAGCTCTAGGACTAGCGGGCGCACCGGGGAGCTGTTTTTT.

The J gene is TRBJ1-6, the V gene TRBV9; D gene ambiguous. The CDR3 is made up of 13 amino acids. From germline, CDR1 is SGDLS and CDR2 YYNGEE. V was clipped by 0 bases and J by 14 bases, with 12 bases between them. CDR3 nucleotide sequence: TGTGCCAGCAGCGTAGGCCCTGCGAATACCCTCCACTTT. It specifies CASSVGPANTLHF.

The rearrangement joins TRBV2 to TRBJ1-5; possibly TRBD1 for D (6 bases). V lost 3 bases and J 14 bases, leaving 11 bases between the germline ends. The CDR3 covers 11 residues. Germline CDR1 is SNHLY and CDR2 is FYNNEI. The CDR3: CASSDLTGKHF. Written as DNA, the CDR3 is TGTGCCAGCAGTGATTTAACAGGGAAGCATTTT. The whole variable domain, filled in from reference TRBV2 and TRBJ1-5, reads EPEVTQTPSHQVTQMGQEVILRCVPISNHLYFYWYRQILGQKVEFLVSFYNNEISEKSEIFDDQFSVERPDGSNFTLKIRSTKLEDSAMYFCASSDLTGKHFGDGTRLSIL.

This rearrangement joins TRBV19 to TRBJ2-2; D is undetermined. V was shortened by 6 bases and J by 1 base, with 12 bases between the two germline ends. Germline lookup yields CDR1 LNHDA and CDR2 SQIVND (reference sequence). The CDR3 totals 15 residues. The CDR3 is CASSPRAGNTGELFF. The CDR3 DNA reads TGTGCCAGTAGCCCCCGGGCAGGGAACACCGGGGAGCTGTTTTTT.

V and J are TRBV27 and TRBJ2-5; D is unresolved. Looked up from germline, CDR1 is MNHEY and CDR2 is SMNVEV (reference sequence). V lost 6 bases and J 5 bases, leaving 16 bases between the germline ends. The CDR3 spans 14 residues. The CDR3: CASSRRGSSETQYF. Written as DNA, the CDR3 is TGTGCCAGCAGCCGGCGCGGCTCCTCGGAGACCCAGTACTTC.

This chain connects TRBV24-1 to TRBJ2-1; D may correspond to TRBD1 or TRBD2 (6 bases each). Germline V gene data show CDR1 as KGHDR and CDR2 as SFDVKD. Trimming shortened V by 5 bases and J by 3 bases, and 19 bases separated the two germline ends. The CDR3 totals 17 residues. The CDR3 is CATSVWVGGKSYNEQFF. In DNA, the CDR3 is TGTGCCACCAGTGTTTGGGTAGGGGGGAAAAGCTACAATGAGCAGTTCTTC.

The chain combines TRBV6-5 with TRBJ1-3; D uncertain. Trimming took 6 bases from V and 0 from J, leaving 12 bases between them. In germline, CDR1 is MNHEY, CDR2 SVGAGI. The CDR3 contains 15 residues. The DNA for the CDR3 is TGTGCCAGCAGAGACACGGGCGGCTCTGGAAACACCATATATTTT. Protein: CASRDTGGSGNTIYF.

Written as DNA, the CDR3 is TGTGCCAGCAGCACGACAGGGCTAAACATTCAGTACTTC. Translation gives CASSTTGLNIQYF. V is TRBV12-3 or TRBV12-4 and J is TRBJ2-4, with 7 bases lining up with TRBD1. The CDR3 runs 13 residues. The V segment lost 6 bases and the J segment 6 bases; nucleotides outside the gene matches: 5.

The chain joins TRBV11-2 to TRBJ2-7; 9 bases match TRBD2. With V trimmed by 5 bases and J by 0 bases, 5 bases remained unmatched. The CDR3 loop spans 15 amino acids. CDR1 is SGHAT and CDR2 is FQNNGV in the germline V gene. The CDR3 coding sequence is TGTGCCAGCAGCCTGGAGCGGGGGGCCTCCTACGAGCAGTACTTC. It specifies CASSLERGASYEQYF.

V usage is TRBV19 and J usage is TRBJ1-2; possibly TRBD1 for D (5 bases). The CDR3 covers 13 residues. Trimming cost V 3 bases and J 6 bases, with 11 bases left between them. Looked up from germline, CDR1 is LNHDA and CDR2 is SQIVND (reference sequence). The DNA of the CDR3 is TGTGCCAGTAGTATCGGGGGTTCAGATGGCTACACCTTC. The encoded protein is CASSIGGSDGYTF. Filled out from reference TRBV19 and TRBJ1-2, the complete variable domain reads DGGITQSPKYLFRKEGQNVTLSCEQNLNHDAMYWYRQDPGQGLRLIYYSQIVNDFQKGDIAEGYSVSREKKESFPLTVTSAQKNPTAFYLCASSIGGSDGYTFGSGTRLTVV.

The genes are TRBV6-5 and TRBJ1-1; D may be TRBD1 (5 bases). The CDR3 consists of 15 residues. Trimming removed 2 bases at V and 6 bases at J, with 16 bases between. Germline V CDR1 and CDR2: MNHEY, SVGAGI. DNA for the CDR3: TGTGCCAGCAGTTACCTGAGGGGCGGGGGTGCTGAAGCTTTCTTT. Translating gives CASSYLRGGGAEAFF.

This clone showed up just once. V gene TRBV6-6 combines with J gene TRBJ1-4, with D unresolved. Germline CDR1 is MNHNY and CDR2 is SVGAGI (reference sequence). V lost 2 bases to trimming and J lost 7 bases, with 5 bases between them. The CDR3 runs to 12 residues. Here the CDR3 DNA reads TGTGCCAGCAGTTACGAGGGTGAAAAACTGTTTTTT. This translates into CASSYEGEKLFF.

Here the CDR3 DNA reads TGTGCCAGCAGCTCTAGCCCAGGGACATATGGCTACACCTTC. Residues: CASSSSPGTYGYTF. The chain carries TRBV21-1 and TRBJ1-2; the tabulated D call, TRBD1, remains unverified against the DNA. TRBV21-1 has pseudogene status. The CDR3 extends over 14 amino acids.

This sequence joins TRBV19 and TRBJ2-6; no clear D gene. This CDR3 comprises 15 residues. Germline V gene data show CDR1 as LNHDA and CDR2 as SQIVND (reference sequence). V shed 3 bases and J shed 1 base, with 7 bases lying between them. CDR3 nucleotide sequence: TGTGCCAGTAGTATCGGCCCTTCTGGGGCCAACGTCCTGACTTTC. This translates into CASSIGPSGANVLTF.

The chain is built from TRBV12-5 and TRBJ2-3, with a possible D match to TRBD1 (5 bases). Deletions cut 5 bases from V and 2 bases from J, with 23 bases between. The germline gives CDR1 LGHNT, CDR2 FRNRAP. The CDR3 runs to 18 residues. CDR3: CASGLTRDGRTHTDTQYF. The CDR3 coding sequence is TGTGCTAGTGGTCTAACACGAGATGGCAGGACACACACAGATACGCAGTATTTT.

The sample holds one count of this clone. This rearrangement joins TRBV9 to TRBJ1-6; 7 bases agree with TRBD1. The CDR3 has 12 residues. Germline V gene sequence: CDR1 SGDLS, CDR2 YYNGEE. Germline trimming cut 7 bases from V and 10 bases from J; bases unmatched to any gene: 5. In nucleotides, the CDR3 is TGTGCCAGCCAAGGGGGCAAGTCACCCCTCCACTTT. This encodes CASQGGKSPLHF.

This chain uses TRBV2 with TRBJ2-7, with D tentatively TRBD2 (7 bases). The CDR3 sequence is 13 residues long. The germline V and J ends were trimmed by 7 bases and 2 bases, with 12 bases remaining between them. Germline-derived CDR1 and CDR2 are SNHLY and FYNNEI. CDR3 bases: TGTGCCAGCATATCGGGGGGCCCCTACGAGCAGTACTTC. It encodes CASISGGPYEQYF.

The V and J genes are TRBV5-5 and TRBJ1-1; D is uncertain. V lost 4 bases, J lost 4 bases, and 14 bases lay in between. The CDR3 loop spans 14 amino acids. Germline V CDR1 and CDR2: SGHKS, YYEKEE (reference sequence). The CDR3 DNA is TGTGCCAGCAGCCGGAAGGAGGGTGGCACTGAAGCTTTCTTT. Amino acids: CASSRKEGGTEAFF.

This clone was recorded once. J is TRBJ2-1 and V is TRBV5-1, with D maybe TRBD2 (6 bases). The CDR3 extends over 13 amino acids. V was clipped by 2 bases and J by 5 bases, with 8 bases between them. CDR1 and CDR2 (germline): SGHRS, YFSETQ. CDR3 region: CASSFGGNNEQFF. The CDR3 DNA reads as TGCGCCAGCAGCTTCGGGGGAAACAATGAGCAGTTCTTC.

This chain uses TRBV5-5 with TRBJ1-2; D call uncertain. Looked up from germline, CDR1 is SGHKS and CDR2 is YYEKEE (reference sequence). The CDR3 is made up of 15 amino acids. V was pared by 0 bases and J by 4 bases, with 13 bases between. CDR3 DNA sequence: TGTGCCAGCAGCTTGGGCGGGTCGGATTTCTATGGCTACACCTTC. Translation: CASSLGGSDFYGYTF.

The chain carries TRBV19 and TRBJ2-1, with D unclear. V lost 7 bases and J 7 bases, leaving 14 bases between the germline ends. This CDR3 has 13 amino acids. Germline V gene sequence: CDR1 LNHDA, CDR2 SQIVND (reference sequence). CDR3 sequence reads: CASTPTGPNEQFF. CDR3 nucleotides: TGTGCCAGTACCCCGACCGGACCGAATGAGCAGTTCTTC.

CDR3 sequence (DNA): TGCGCCAGCAGCCCCTTGGCGAGCTCTGGAAACACCATATATTTT. This sequence encodes CASSPLASSGNTIYF. This chain joins TRBV5-1 and TRBJ1-3; D call uncertain. The CDR3 contains 15 residues. Germline V lookup: CDR1 SGHRS, CDR2 YFSETQ. V was trimmed by 4 bases and J by 0 bases, leaving 11 bases between them.

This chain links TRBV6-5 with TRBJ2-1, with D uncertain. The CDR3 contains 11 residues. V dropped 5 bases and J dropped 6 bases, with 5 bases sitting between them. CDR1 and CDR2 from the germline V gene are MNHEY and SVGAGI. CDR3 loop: CASSTINEQFF. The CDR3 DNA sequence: TGTGCCAGCAGTACCATCAATGAGCAGTTCTTC.

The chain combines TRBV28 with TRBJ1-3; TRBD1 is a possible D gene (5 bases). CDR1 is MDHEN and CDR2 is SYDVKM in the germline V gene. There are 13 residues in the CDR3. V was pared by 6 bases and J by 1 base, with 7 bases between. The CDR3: CASRGGSGNTIYF. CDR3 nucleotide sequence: TGTGCCAGCAGGGGGGGGTCTGGAAACACCATATATTTT.

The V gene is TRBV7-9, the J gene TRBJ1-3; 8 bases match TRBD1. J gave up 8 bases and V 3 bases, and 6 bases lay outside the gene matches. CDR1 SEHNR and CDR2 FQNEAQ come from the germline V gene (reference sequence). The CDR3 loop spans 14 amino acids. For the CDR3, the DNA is TGTGCCAGCAGCTTGACAGGGGCGCGGGACACCATATATTTT. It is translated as CASSLTGARDTIYF.

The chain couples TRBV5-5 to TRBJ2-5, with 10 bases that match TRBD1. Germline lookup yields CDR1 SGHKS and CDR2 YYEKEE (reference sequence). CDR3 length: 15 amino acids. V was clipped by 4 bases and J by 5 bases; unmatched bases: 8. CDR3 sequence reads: CASSPGTGVGETQYF. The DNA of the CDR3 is TGTGCCAGCAGCCCCGGGACAGGGGTGGGGGAGACCCAGTACTTC.

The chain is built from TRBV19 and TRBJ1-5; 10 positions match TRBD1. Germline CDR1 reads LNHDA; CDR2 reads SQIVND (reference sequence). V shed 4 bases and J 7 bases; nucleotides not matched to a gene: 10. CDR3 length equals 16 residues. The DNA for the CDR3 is TGTGCCAGTAGTACTACTCGACAGGGGGCTGGACAGCCCCAGCATTTT. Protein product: CASSTTRQGAGQPQHF. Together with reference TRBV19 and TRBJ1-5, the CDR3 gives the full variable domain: DGGITQSPKYLFRKEGQNVTLSCEQNLNHDAMYWYRQDPGQGLRLIYYSQIVNDFQKGDIAEGYSVSREKKESFPLTVTSAQKNPTAFYLCASSTTRQGAGQPQHFGDGTRLSIL.

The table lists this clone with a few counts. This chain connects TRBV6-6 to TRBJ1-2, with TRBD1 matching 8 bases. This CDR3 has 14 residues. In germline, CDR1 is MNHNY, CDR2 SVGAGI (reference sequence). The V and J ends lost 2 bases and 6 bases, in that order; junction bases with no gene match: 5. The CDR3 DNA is TGTGCCAGCAGTTACGGGACAGGTTTCGATGGCTACACCTTC. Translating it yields CASSYGTGFDGYTF.

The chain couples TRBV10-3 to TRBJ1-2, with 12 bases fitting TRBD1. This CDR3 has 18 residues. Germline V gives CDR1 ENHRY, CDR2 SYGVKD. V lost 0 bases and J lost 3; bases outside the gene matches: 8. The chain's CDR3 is CAISESSGQGAYDYGYTF. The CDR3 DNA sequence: TGTGCCATCAGTGAGTCGTCGGGACAGGGGGCTTACGACTATGGCTACACCTTC.

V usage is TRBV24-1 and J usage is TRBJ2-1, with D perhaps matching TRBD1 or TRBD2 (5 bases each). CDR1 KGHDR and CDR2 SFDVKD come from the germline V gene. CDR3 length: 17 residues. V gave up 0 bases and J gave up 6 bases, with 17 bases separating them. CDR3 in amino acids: CATSDLPPGAAGNEQFF. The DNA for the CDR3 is TGTGCCACCAGTGATTTGCCTCCCGGGGCCGCCGGCAATGAGCAGTTCTTC.

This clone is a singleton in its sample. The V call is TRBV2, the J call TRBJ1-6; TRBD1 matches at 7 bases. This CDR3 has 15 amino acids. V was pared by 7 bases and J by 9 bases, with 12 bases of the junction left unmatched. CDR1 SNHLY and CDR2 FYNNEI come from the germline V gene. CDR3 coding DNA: TGTGCCAGCACCCCCCAGGGGGTTAACGGTTCACCCCTCCACTTT. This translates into CASTPQGVNGSPLHF.